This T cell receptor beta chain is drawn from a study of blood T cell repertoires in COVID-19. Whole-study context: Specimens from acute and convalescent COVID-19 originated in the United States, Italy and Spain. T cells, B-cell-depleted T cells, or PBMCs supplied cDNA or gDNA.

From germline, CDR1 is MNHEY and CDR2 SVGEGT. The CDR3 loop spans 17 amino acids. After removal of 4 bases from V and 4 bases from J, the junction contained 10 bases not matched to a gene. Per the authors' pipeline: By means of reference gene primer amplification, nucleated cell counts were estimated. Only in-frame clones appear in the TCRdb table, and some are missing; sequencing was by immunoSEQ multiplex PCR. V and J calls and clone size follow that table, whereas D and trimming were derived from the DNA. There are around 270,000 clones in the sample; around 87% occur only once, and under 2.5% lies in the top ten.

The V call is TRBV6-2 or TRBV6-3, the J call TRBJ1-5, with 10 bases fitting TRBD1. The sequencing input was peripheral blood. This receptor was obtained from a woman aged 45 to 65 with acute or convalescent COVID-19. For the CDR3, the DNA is TGTGCCAGCAGTTCGACAGGGGGCCCCTTAAGTAATCAGCCCCAGCATTTT. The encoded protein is CASSSTGGPLSNQPQHF.